These 16 T cell receptor beta chains share one sample of origin, sequenced in a study of blood T cell repertoires in COVID-19. Clones were sequenced by immunoSEQ multiplex PCR, and TCRdb holds only the in-frame ones, with some missing. This table has 110,000 or so clones, 85% appearing once. Sequencing input: peripheral blood. All receptors come from a man in his fifties with acute or convalescent COVID-19.

This chain uses TRBV5-1 with TRBJ1-2; TRBD1 might be the D (5 bases). The CDR3 length is 14 residues. The germline V gene encodes CDR1 SGHRS and CDR2 YFSETQ. Trimming stripped 2 bases from V and 7 bases from J, with 15 bases between. The CDR3 DNA sequence: TGCGCCAGCAGCTTTCCCGGGACTGGAAGTGGCTACACCTTC. Amino acids: CASSFPGTGSGYTF.

This rearrangement joins TRBV6-6 to TRBJ1-1; TRBD1 matches at 7 bases. CDR3 size: 19 residues. V shed 5 bases, J shed 5 bases, and the junction held 23 bases outside the gene matches. Germline CDR1 is MNHNY and CDR2 is SVGAGI (reference sequence). CDR3 DNA sequence: TGTGCCAGCAGTCCCCTTTTCGCGACAGGGAATCGATGGGGTACTGAAGCTTTCTTT. This encodes CASSPLFATGNRWGTEAFF.

This clone was detected only once. The chain uses TRBV6-2 or TRBV6-3 and TRBJ2-1; TRBD2 agrees at 8 bases. The V gene end was trimmed by 2 bases and the J gene end by 8 bases; junction bases not matched to a gene: 11. This CDR3 region has 16 residues. Germline CDR1 is MNHEY and CDR2 is SVGEGT. The DNA for the CDR3 is TGTGCCAGCAGTTACGACGGGGGGGCCTGGTTGGATGAGCAGTTCTTC. Translation gives CASSYDGGAWLDEQFF.

V usage is TRBV5-1 and J usage is TRBJ1-6, with 7 bases that match TRBD1. Looked up from germline, CDR1 is SGHRS and CDR2 is YFSETQ. The CDR3 contains 15 residues. V lost 0 bases to trimming and J lost 5 bases; unmatched junction nucleotides: 2. The CDR3 nucleotides are TGCGCCAGCAGCTTGGGGGGGACAGATAATTCACCCCTCCACTTT. Its translation is CASSLGGTDNSPLHF. The complete variable domain, with remaining parts taken from reference TRBV5-1 and TRBJ1-6, reads KAGVTQTPRYLIKTRGQQVTLSCSPISGHRSVSWYQQTPGQGLQFLFEYFSETQRNKGNFPGRFSGRQFSNSRSEMNVSTLELGDSALYLCASSLGGTDNSPLHFGNGTRLTVT.

This chain uses TRBV4-1 with TRBJ2-3, with D tentatively TRBD2 (6 bases). With 4 bases removed from V and 2 bases from J, the gap between germline ends came to 16 bases. Germline V lookup: CDR1 MGHRA, CDR2 YSYEKL. The CDR3 sequence is 16 residues long. CDR3 protein: CASSPGGAGNTDTQYF. The CDR3 DNA reads as TGCGCCAGCAGCCCCGGAGGGGCGGGAAACACAGATACGCAGTATTTT.

The chain is built from TRBV11-3 and TRBJ2-3, with a tentative D call TRBD2 (5 bases). V lost 3 bases to trimming and J lost 3 bases, with 13 bases between them. Germline V gene sequence: CDR1 SGHNT, CDR2 YENEEA. CDR3 size: 15 residues. CDR3 DNA sequence: TGTGCCAGCAGCTTCGGGGTTGAGGAAACAGATACGCAGTATTTT. Translated: CASSFGVEETDTQYF.

The chain is built from TRBV28 and TRBJ1-2; D might be TRBD1 (5 bases). CDR3 length: 11 residues. Trimming took 3 bases from V and 7 from J, leaving 6 bases between them. Germline lookup yields CDR1 MDHEN and CDR2 SYDVKM. The CDR3: CASSFRAGYTF. The DNA of the CDR3 is TGTGCCAGCAGTTTCAGGGCTGGCTACACCTTC.

The chain couples TRBV27 to TRBJ1-5, with 8 bases that match TRBD1. V lost 4 bases to trimming and J lost 3 bases; unmatched junction nucleotides: 8. The CDR3 totals 16 residues. Per the germline V gene, CDR1 is MNHEY and CDR2 is SMNVEV (reference sequence). Here the CDR3 reads CASSSPGQGDNQPQHF. The CDR3 DNA follows: TGTGCCAGCAGTTCGCCCGGACAGGGTGACAATCAGCCCCAGCATTTT.

This clone was observed once. This chain joins TRBV6-1 and TRBJ2-7; 10 nucleotides match TRBD1. Trimming cost V 8 bases and J 6 bases; bases outside gene matches: 10. Germline CDR1 is MNHNS and CDR2 is SASEGT. This CDR3 comprises 14 residues. The CDR3 coding sequence is TGTGCCAGCGATAGGGGACAGGGGAGTCCCGAGCAGTACTTC. Translating it yields CASDRGQGSPEQYF.

V and J are TRBV5-4 and TRBJ1-4, with 7 bases lining up with TRBD1. The germline V gene has CDR1 SGHNT and CDR2 YYREEE (reference sequence). The J segment lost 7 bases and the V segment lost 0 bases, leaving 12 bases of the junction unmatched. This CDR3 has 17 amino acids. The CDR3 DNA is TGTGCCAGCAGCTTGGATGAACCCGGGACAGTAGGTGAAAAACTGTTTTTT. It is translated as CASSLDEPGTVGEKLFF.

The V call is TRBV18, the J call TRBJ1-3, with unresolved D. The V gene's germline CDR1 is KGHSH and CDR2 LQKENI. V was pared by 3 bases and J by 8 bases, with 20 bases between. The CDR3 covers 16 residues. The CDR3 nucleotides read TGTGCCAGCTCACCTACCTCGGGAGCCAAGGGAGACACCATATATTTT. Its translation is CASSPTSGAKGDTIYF.

V is TRBV6-1 and J is TRBJ2-4; 9 bases are shared with TRBD1. Germline V gene lookup returns CDR1 MNHNS and CDR2 SASEGT. V lost 0 bases and J lost 7; bases outside the gene matches: 4. This CDR3 is built from 15 residues. The CDR3 is CASSEALGQGNIQYF. CDR3 nucleotides: TGTGCCAGCAGTGAAGCACTCGGACAGGGGAACATTCAGTACTTC.

A single count supports this clone. This chain connects TRBV5-1 to TRBJ1-5; 7 bases align to TRBD1. This CDR3 is built from 16 residues. V lost 0 bases, J lost 0 bases, and 3 bases stayed unmatched. CDR1 is SGHRS, CDR2 YFSETQ, per germline. The CDR3 DNA reads TGCGCCAGCAGCTTGGGGGGGACAGATAGCAATCAGCCCCAGCATTTT. It codes for CASSLGGTDSNQPQHF.

Here the CDR3 reads CASKLVTPRPVSGNTIYF. CDR3 nucleotide sequence: TGTGCCAGCAAACTAGTGACCCCACGACCAGTCTCTGGAAACACCATATATTTT. The rearrangement joins TRBV2 to TRBJ1-3; no firm D call. Germline V gives CDR1 SNHLY, CDR2 FYNNEI. V gave up 7 bases and J gave up 0 bases, with 22 bases separating them. CDR3 length: 18 amino acids.

The chain has TRBV4-1 and TRBJ1-5; a weak D match, TRBD1 (5 bases). The CDR3 totals 15 residues. Germline-derived CDR1 and CDR2 are MGHRA and YSYEKL. The V and J ends lost 1 base and 5 bases respectively, with 12 bases between them. The CDR3 loop reads CASSQVAWGDQPQHF. The CDR3, as DNA: TGCGCCAGCAGCCAAGTGGCCTGGGGGGATCAGCCCCAGCATTTT.

The CDR3 spells CASSSTEPTSLTDTQYF. In DNA, the CDR3 is TGTGCCAGCAGCTCAACCGAGCCTACTTCACTCACAGATACGCAGTATTTT. This chain joins TRBV13 and TRBJ2-3; D gene uncertain. The length of the CDR3 is 17 residues. CDR1 is PRHDT, CDR2 FYEKMQ, per germline (reference sequence). V gave up 4 bases and J gave up 2 bases, with 19 bases separating them.